The 13 T cell receptor beta chains below all came from one sample that was sequenced in a study of T cells in tumors and immune-related adverse events. Data came from immunoSEQ multiplex PCR; TCRdb stores just in-frame clones and leaves some out. This sample has fewer than 25,000 clones, with about 93% found just once. The material sequenced was lymph node tissue, taken from a patient treated with anti-PD-1 therapy. These receptors all come from a female donor with metastatic renal cell carcinoma.

This clone has a single count. J is TRBJ1-5 and V is TRBV7-2, with D possibly TRBD1 on 5 matching bases. V dropped 2 bases and J dropped 5 bases, with 10 bases sitting between them. CDR1 is SGHTA, CDR2 FQGNSA, per germline. CDR3 length: 14 residues. The CDR3 nucleotides read TGTGCCAGCAGCTTACACATGGGGGATCAGCCCCAGCATTTT. Amino acids: CASSLHMGDQPQHF.

The chain joins TRBV5-1 to TRBJ1-2; D unresolved. The CDR3 extends over 13 amino acids. Germline V gene lookup returns CDR1 SGHRS and CDR2 YFSETQ. Trimming took 0 bases from V and 6 from J, leaving 9 bases between them. CDR3 residues: CASSLVGSDGYTF. The CDR3 bases are TGCGCCAGCAGCTTGGTGGGCTCCGATGGCTACACCTTC.

The CDR3 DNA is TGTGCCAGCAGCCTCGGGCAAGCGGGCCCGCGGACCCAGTACTTC. As protein: CASSLGQAGPRTQYF. This chain uses TRBV7-8 with TRBJ2-5; a weak D match, TRBD2 (6 bases). CDR1 and CDR2 (germline): SGHVS, FQNEAQ. V was clipped by 5 bases and J by 7 bases, with 20 bases between them. The CDR3 runs 15 residues.

The chain couples TRBV7-9 to TRBJ2-7, with TRBD1 identical over 9 bases. This CDR3 region has 14 residues. The J segment lost 3 bases and the V segment lost 8 bases, leaving 8 bases of the junction unmatched. Germline CDR1 reads SEHNR; CDR2 reads FQNEAQ (reference sequence). CDR3 in DNA: TGTGCCAGCTCCGGGGGACAGGGCAACTACGAGCAGTACTTC. Protein product: CASSGGQGNYEQYF.

The CDR3 sequence: CASSFEGQELYEQYF. Written as DNA, the CDR3 is TGTGCCAGCAGCTTCGAAGGACAGGAGCTCTACGAGCAGTACTTC. The chain has TRBV5-5 and TRBJ2-7; 7 bases align to TRBD1. Germline CDR1 SGHKS, CDR2 YYEKEE (reference sequence). V shed 2 bases, J shed 3 bases, and the junction held 8 bases outside the gene matches. The CDR3 contains 15 residues.

The chain has TRBV5-1 and TRBJ2-3; D remains ambiguous. Germline CDR1 and CDR2: SGHRS and YFSETQ. CDR3 size: 14 residues. The V end was cut by 4 bases, the J end by 3 bases, with 12 bases between. The CDR3 spells CASSVAPPTDTQYF. In DNA form, the CDR3 reads TGCGCCAGCAGCGTGGCGCCTCCAACAGATACGCAGTATTTT.

This rearrangement joins TRBV15 to TRBJ1-5, with D maybe TRBD1 (6 bases). CDR3 length equals 16 residues. Germline V lookup: CDR1 LNHNV, CDR2 YYDKDF (reference sequence). V lost 6 bases, J lost 3 bases, and 18 bases lay in between. In DNA, the CDR3 is TGTGCCACCAGTAACGATCTAACAGGGTTCAATCAGCCCCAGCATTTT. Its protein product is CATSNDLTGFNQPQHF.

The chain combines TRBV5-4 with TRBJ2-1, with unresolved D. The CDR3 totals 11 residues. CDR1 is SGHNT, CDR2 YYREEE, per germline (reference sequence). With 2 bases removed from V and 4 bases from J, the gap between germline ends came to 1 base. CDR3 residues: CASSLYNEQFF. The CDR3 DNA is TGTGCCAGCAGCTTATACAATGAGCAGTTCTTC.

V gene TRBV7-2 combines with J gene TRBJ1-6; 7 nucleotides align to TRBD1. Trimming at V came to 0 bases and at J to 18 bases, leaving 8 bases not matched to a gene. The CDR3 covers 13 residues. Germline V CDR1 and CDR2: SGHTA, FQGNSA. The CDR3, as DNA: TGTGCCAGCAGCTTAGCGATAGACAGGGATCGCCACTTT. It is translated as CASSLAIDRDRHF.

The chain links TRBV7-9 to TRBJ2-7; D ambiguous. V lost 5 bases, J lost 3 bases, and 14 bases lay in between. The V gene's germline CDR1 is SEHNR and CDR2 FQNEAQ (reference sequence). The CDR3 is made up of 14 amino acids. The CDR3 loop is CASSPPPGIYEQYF. CDR3 in DNA: TGTGCCAGCAGCCCGCCCCCCGGAATCTACGAGCAGTACTTC.

V usage is TRBV7-8 and J usage is TRBJ2-1, with TRBD2 matching 9 bases. The CDR3 extends over 16 amino acids. CDR1 is SGHVS and CDR2 is FQNEAQ in the germline V gene. V shed 2 bases, J shed 6 bases, and the junction held 8 bases outside the gene matches. CDR3 coding DNA: TGTGCCAGCAGCTTAATCGTGACTAGCGGTCCCAATGAGCAGTTCTTC. This gives the protein CASSLIVTSGPNEQFF.

The rearrangement links TRBV5-1 to TRBJ1-1; possibly TRBD1 for D (6 bases). V was trimmed by 0 bases and J by 10 bases, leaving 16 bases between them. The CDR3 totals 14 residues. Germline CDR1 SGHRS, CDR2 YFSETQ. CDR3 region: CASSLGPTGKGAFF. CDR3 coding DNA: TGCGCCAGCAGCTTGGGACCTACAGGGAAAGGAGCTTTCTTT.

The V call is TRBV2, the J call TRBJ1-2, with TRBD1 matching 8 bases. This CDR3 has 16 residues. Trimming took 3 bases from V and 1 from J; bases not matched to a gene: 7. Germline-derived CDR1 and CDR2 are SNHLY and FYNNEI. The CDR3 nucleotides read TGTGCCAGCAGTGAGACAGGGGTCCCTTTTAACTATGGCTACACCTTC. It codes for CASSETGVPFNYGYTF.